The T cell receptor (beta chain) under discussion was sequenced for a study of T cell responses to AZD1222 COVID-19 vaccine. In the case of this clone: Its antigen remains unknown.

Overall study results and limits: Just a handful of AZD1222 recipients tested seropositive at baseline.

The CDR3 contains 15 residues. V dropped 1 base and J dropped 7; count of bases not matched to a gene: 3. The germline CDR1 and CDR2 sequences are LNHDA and SQIVND (reference sequence). TCRdb keeps only in-frame clones here, not all; method: immunoSEQ multiplex PCR. The data contain about 150,000 clones, roughly 90% of them singletons. Material: peripheral blood, obtained on day 0 of AZD1222 vaccination. V is TRBV19 and J is TRBJ1-6; 8 positions match TRBD1. The TCR sequence derives from an adult in good health. In DNA, the CDR3 is TGTGCCAGTAGTATAGGACAGGGGAGCAATTCACCCCTCCACTTT. The encoded protein is CASSIGQGSNSPLHF.